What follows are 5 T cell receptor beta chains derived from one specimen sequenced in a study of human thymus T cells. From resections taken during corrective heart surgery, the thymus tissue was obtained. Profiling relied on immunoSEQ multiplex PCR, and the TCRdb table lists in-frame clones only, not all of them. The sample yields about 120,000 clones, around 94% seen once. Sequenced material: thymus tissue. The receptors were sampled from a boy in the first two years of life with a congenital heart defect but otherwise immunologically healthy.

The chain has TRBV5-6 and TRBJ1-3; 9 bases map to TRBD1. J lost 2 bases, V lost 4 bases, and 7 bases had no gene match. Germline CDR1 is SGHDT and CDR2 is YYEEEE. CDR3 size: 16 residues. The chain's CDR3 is CASSGTGGATGNTIYF. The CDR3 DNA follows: TGTGCCAGCAGCGGAACAGGGGGCGCAACTGGAAACACCATATATTTT. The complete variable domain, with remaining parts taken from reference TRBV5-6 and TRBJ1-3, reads DAGVTQSPTHLIKTRGQQVTLRCSPKSGHDTVSWYQQALGQGPQFIFQYYEEEERQRGNFPDRFSGHQFPNYSSELNVNALLLGDSALYLCASSGTGGATGNTIYFGEGSWLTVV.

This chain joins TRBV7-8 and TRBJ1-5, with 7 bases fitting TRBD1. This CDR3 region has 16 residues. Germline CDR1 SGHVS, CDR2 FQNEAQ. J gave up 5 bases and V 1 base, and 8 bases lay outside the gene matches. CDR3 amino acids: CASSLGVGTADQPQHF. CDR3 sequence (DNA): TGTGCCAGCAGCTTAGGAGTCGGGACAGCCGATCAGCCCCAGCATTTT.

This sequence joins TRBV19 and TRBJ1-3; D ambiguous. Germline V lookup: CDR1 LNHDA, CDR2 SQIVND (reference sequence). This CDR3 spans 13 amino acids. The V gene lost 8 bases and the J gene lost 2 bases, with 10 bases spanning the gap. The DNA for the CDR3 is TGTGCCAGTGGACTCATAGCTGGAAACACCATATATTTT. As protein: CASGLIAGNTIYF.

The CDR3 is CASSPGPGVTEAFF. Written as DNA, the CDR3 is TGTGCCAGCAGCCCCGGACCGGGCGTCACTGAAGCTTTCTTT. V gene TRBV7-3 combines with J gene TRBJ1-1; D not certain. V was pared by 5 bases and J by 4 bases, with 14 bases between. This CDR3 is built from 14 residues. Germline CDR1 SGHTA, CDR2 FQGTGA.

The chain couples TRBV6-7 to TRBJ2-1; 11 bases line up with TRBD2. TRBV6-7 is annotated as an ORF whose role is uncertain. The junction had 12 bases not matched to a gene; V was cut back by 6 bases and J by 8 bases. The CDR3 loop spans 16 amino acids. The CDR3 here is CASRRLAGKRIDEQFF. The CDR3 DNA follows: TGTGCCAGCAGGAGACTAGCGGGGAAGAGGATAGATGAGCAGTTCTTC.